This is a list of T cell receptor beta chains from one sample in a study of T cell responses to AZD1222 COVID-19 vaccine. The table came from immunoSEQ multiplex PCR; TCRdb's copy has only in-frame clones and leaves some out. Of 150,000 or so clones in the sample, around nine tenths were seen once. The source was peripheral blood, collected on day 0 of AZD1222 vaccination. These receptors were taken from an adult in good health. CDR3s include the opening cysteine and the closing phenylalanine or tryptophan. A row's size may be missing; if present it is once, few, many or a size class.

few	TRBJ2-7	TRBV27	11	CASMGVREQYF
NA	TRBJ1-2	TRBV27	16	CASSSTSGPPPGGYTF
NA	TRBJ2-7	TRBV6-5	16	CASSYSLMGDGAEQYF
NA	TRBJ2-5	TRBV5-1	15	CASSYPYSGQETQYF
NA	TRBJ1-2	TRBV2	13	CARNTGEYGGYTF
NA	TRBJ2-5	TRBV19	15	CASSILGADEETQYF
NA	TRBJ1-1	TRBV7-9	15	CASSSVKAQDTEAFF
NA	TRBJ1-6	TRBV7-9	17	CASSLPPFGGENSPLHF
NA	TRBJ2-1	TRBV6-2/TRBV6-3	16	CASSYSLAGGPGEQFF
NA	TRBJ1-6	TRBV6-2/TRBV6-3	16	CASSLGQGRPDSPLHF
NA	TRBJ1-5	TRBV20-1	12	CSASGNQEPQHF
few	TRBJ2-7	TRBV4-1	14	CASSPGPFTYEQYF
few	TRBJ1-4	TRBV9	14	CASSVSQYSEKLFF
NA	TRBJ2-1	TRBV11-2	15	CASSGGTSGYNEQFF
NA	TRBJ1-2	TRBV12-3/TRBV12-4	12	CASSFVGYGYTF
NA	TRBJ2-7	TRBV18	16	CASSPPWDRGGNEQYF